This T cell receptor beta chain was sequenced for a study of shared clonotypes between healthy human individuals. Study-level results: Researchers found naive subsets generally carried larger estimated richness than memory subsets. Only blood was sampled, and tissue TCR repertoires likely differ from blood ones.

CD45RO-negative cells were positively selected for CCR7, leaving out terminally differentiated effector memory CD45RA+ cells. Each donor was a Caucasian adult residing in Nashville, Tennessee. Method: immunoSEQ multiplex PCR; TCRdb's copy keeps in-frame clones and lacks some. Of about 2.1 million clones in the sample, 85% to 95% are singletons; the top ten hold about 1.7%. In regard to this clone: The target antigen is unknown.

The clonotype originates from a young man in good health. Some clones in this sample may be carry-over from other donors' samples. The sequenced sample consisted of naive CD8+ T cells from PBMCs.

In nucleotides, the CDR3 is TGTGCCAGCGGCCCTCGACAGAATGAGCAGTTCTTC. It codes for CASGPRQNEQFF. The chain joins TRBV25-1 to TRBJ2-1; the D gene is possibly TRBD1 (5 bases). The CDR3 runs to 12 residues. Trimming cost V 8 bases and J 7 bases, with 12 bases left between them. Germline V gives CDR1 MGHDK, CDR2 SYGVNS. Full variable domain (rest looked up from reference TRBV25-1 and TRBJ2-1): EADIYQTPRYLVIGTGKKITLECSQTMGHDKMYWYQQDPGMELHLIHYSYGVNSTEKGDLSSESTVSRIRTEHFPLTLESARPSHTSQYLCASGPRQNEQFFGPGTRLTVL.